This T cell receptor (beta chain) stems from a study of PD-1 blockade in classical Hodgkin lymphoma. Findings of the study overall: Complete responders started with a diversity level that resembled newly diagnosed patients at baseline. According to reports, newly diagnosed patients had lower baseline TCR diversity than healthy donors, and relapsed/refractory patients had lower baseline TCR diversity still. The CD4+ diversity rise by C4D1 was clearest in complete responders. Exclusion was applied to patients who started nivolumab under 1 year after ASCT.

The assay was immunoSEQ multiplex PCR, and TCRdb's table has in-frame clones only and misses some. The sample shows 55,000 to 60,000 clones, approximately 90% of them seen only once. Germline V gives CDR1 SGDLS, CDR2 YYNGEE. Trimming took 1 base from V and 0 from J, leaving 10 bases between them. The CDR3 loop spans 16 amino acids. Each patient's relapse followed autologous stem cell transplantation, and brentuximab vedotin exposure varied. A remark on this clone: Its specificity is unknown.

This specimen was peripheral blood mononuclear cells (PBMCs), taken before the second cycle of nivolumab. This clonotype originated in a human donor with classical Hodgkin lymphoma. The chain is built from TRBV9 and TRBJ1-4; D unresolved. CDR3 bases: TGTGCCAGCAGCGTACGTCTTGGTGCAACTAATGAAAAACTGTTTTTT. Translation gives CASSVRLGATNEKLFF.